This T cell receptor (beta chain) was recovered during a study of T cell responses to AZD1222 COVID-19 vaccine (dated by TCRdb to 2020 to 2023). About the study as a whole: AZD1222 recipients whose second dose came at about 4 weeks and those whose second dose came at about 12 weeks were combined into one group, since spike-specific TCR depth and breadth did not differ between the two schedules. TCR sequencing covered roughly 230 trial participants: about 210 given two doses of AZD1222 and 26 given two doses of MenACWY control vaccine. Enrollment into the trials was organized by age into subgroups of 18-55, 56-69 and 70-plus years, and those subgroups contained roughly 150, 30 and 60 TCR-sequenced participants, respectively. Points the paper makes about the study in general: Spike-specific TCR breadth and depth rose significantly after two AZD1222 doses compared with day 0 and with MenACWY recipients. No day 14 peak-response samples were available, so repertoires were characterized only after the peak T cell response. Conclusions about previously exposed vaccinees are limited because only six or seven AZD1222 recipients were SARS-CoV-2 seropositive at baseline. In the small 56-69-year group, the increase in depth fell short of significance, most likely because of low power. Vaccine-associated CD4 TCRs spanned the whole spike protein, with dominant responses in regions 160-218 and 743-854. Most participants were white British and females outnumbered males, and the authors suggested that clonal diversity may have been underestimated. Reportedly, almost half of the unique spike-specific TCRs recognized epitopes lying outside the regions that are mutated in the B.1.351 and B.1.1.7 variants.

Germline trimming: 1 base from V, 7 bases from J; junction bases outside gene matches: 3. The germline V gene (reference sequence) provides CDR1 LGHDT and CDR2 YNNKEL. The CDR3 covers 15 residues, taking in both the cysteine and the phenylalanine. Of all the DNA, just the CDR3 is kept, 45 bases in frame from base 1. The CDR3 regions of human TCRbeta chains were subjected to immunosequencing. The authors processed their data as follows. TCRs in the repertoires were matched against a reference library of SARS-CoV-2-specific TCRs that had been generated with the MIRA antigen-specificity platform. Breadth meant the fraction of unique TCRs that were SARS-CoV-2-associated, whereas depth meant the fraction of total T cells that were SARS-CoV-2-associated. Each spike-specific TCR was assigned to its reactive spike region and to a CD4 or CD8 class using the MIRA data. Log10-transformed breadth and depth values were compared by one-way ANOVA with Sidak's multiple comparisons tests. This immuneACCESS table, as held by TCRdb, lists in-frame sequences with V and J called but not all clones. Of the missing ones, under half trace to an unresolved V gene in checked studies; the others have no known cause. V and J calls and clone size follow that table, whereas D and trimming were derived from the DNA. The sample yields approximately 160,000 clones; about nine tenths were counted once. 1.5% of the sample rests with the top ten.

In light of the paper, this sample's time point label describes: baseline before first vaccination. The vaccinee samples were drawn from two UK trials, COV001 and COV002, one of which was a single-blind randomized controlled phase 2/3 trial testing AZD1222 (ChAdOx1 nCoV-19) in healthy adults. For TCRbeta chain sequencing, PBMC samples from trial participants were taken at day 0 and at day 28 after the second dose. About this clone itself: Its target antigen remains unknown. No clone much larger than this one lies a single base away; base qualities are absent.

The clonotype originates from an adult in good health. Sequenced here: peripheral blood, sampled on day 0 of AZD1222 vaccination. The V gene is TRBV3-1 (or the pseudogene TRBV3-2) and the J gene is TRBJ1-5, with 11 middle bases fitting TRBD1. The DNA sequence reads TGTGCCAGCAGCCAAGGGACAGGGGGCGGACAGCCCCAGCATTTT. The translation is CASSQGTGGGQPQHF.